This paragraph reports one T cell receptor (beta chain). As handled by the study authors: From reference gene primer amplification, estimates of nucleated cell counts were derived. Using immunoSEQ multiplex PCR, the repertoire was profiled, and TCRdb retains in-frame clones only, with some absent. That table supplies the V and J calls and clone size; D and trimming were determined from the DNA. The repertoire holds 100,000 or so clones, with 65% to 85% as singletons. The data originate from a study of blood T cell repertoires in COVID-19. Study background: PBMCs, B-cell-depleted T cells, or T cells provided the cDNA or gDNA that made up the material.

Germline-derived CDR1 and CDR2 are WNHNN and SYGVQD (reference sequence). The CDR3 has 13 amino acids. V dropped 5 bases and J dropped 6 bases, with 10 bases sitting between them. The material sequenced was peripheral blood. The source of this sequence is an older woman with acute or convalescent COVID-19. This rearrangement joins TRBV10-1 to TRBJ1-4; no clear D gene. The CDR3 here is CASSPGVDEKLFF. CDR3 bases: TGCGCCAGCAGTCCGGGAGTGGATGAAAAACTGTTTTTT.